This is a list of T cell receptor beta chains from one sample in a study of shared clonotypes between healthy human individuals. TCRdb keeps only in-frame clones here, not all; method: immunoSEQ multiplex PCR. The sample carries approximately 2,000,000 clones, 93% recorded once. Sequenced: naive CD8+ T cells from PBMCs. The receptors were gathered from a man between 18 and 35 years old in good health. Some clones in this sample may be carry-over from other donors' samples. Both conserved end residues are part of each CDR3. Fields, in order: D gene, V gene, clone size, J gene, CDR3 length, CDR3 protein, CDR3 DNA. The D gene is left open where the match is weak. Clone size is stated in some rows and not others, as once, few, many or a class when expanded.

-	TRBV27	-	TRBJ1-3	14	CASGAWGPGNTIYF	TGTGCCAGCGGTGCTTGGGGGCCTGGAAACACCATATATTTT
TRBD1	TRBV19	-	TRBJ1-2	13	CASSIDRGDGYTF	TGTGCCAGTAGTATCGACAGGGGTGATGGCTACACCTTC
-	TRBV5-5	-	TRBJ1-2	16	CASSAAVRRGPYGYTF	TGTGCCAGCAGCGCCGCCGTTCGCAGGGGACCCTATGGCTACACCTTC
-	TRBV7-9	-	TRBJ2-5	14	CASSQRTEEETQYF	TGTGCCAGCAGCCAACGGACAGAAGAAGAGACCCAGTACTTC
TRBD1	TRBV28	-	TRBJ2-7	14	CASSSGTGAYEQYF	TGTGCCAGCAGTTCCGGGACAGGGGCCTACGAGCAGTACTTC
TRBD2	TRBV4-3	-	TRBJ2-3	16	CASSQIAGVLTDTQYF	TGCGCCAGCAGCCAAATAGCGGGAGTGCTCACAGATACGCAGTATTTT
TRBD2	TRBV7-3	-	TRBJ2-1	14	CASSLSAGVPEQFF	TGTGCCAGCAGCTTATCGGCGGGAGTACCCGAGCAGTTCTTC
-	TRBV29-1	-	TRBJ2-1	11	CSGRGDNEQFF	TGCAGCGGACGAGGGGACAATGAGCAGTTCTTC
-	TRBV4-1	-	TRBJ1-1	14	CASSQERSGTEAFF	TGCGCCAGCAGCCAAGAAAGGTCGGGCACTGAAGCTTTCTTT
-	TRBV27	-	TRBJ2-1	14	CASSGQDTYNEQFF	TGTGCCAGCAGCGGTCAAGACACTTACAATGAGCAGTTCTTC
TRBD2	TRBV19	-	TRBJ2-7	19	CASSIGIGLAGGPRYEQYF	TGTGCCAGTAGCATAGGCATTGGACTAGCGGGAGGGCCTCGCTACGAGCAGTACTTC
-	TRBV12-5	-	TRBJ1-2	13	CASGPTDNYGYTF	TGTGCTAGTGGTCCTACAGATAACTATGGCTACACCTTC
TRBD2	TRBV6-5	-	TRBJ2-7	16	CASSYSESGSRYEQYF	TGTGCCAGCAGTTACTCAGAGAGCGGGAGTCGCTACGAGCAGTACTTC
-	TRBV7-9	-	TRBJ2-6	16	CASRNDGSSGANVLTF	TGTGCCAGCAGGAACGACGGGAGTTCTGGGGCCAACGTCCTGACTTTC
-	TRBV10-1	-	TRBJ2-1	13	CASSESAGGEQFF	TGCGCCAGCAGTGAGTCTGCCGGTGGGGAGCAGTTCTTC
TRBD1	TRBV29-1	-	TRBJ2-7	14	CSVPWGRGRYEQYF	TGCAGCGTACCCTGGGGCAGGGGGCGGTACGAGCAGTACTTC
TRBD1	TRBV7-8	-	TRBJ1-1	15	CASSLQGAMGPEAFF	TGTGCCAGCAGCTTGCAGGGGGCGATGGGGCCTGAAGCTTTCTTT
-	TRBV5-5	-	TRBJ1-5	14	CASSLDLGGQPQHF	TGTGCCAGCAGCTTGGACCTGGGTGGCCAGCCCCAGCATTTT
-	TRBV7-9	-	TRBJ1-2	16	CASSLAGLGQLYGYTF	TGTGCCAGCAGCTTAGCGGGTCTCGGACAGCTGTATGGCTACACCTTC
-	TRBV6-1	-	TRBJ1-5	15	CASSEAGLMNQPQHF	TGTGCCAGCAGTGAAGCTGGGCTGATGAATCAGCCCCAGCATTTT
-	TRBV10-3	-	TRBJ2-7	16	CAIREDGTGSSYEQYF	TGTGCCATCAGGGAAGATGGGACGGGCAGCTCCTACGAGCAGTACTTC
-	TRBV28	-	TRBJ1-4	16	CASSLLRRGLGEKLFF	TGTGCCAGCAGTTTACTGCGGCGGGGGTTAGGAGAAAAACTGTTTTTT
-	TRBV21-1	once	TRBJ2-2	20	CASSTRTGYCFRRDTGELFF	TGTGCCAGCAGCACTAGGACAGGGTATTGTTTTCGCCGGGACACCGGGGAGCTGTTTTTT
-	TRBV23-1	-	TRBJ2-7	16	CASSQFSPGCLGEQYF	TGCGCCAGCAGTCAATTTTCCCCAGGCTGTTTAGGGGAGCAGTACTTC
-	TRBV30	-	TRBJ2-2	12	CAWRGSTGELFF	TGTGCCTGGAGGGGGTCCACCGGGGAGCTGTTTTTT
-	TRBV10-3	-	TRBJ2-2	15	CAIRPTSPEVGELFF	TGTGCCATCAGGCCGACTAGTCCGGAGGTAGGGGAGCTGTTTTTT
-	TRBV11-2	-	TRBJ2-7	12	CASRAGLSEQYF	TGTGCCAGCAGGGCGGGACTCAGCGAGCAGTACTTC
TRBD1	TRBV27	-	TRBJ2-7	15	CASSPRRDRRYEQYF	TGTGCCAGCAGTCCGCGCCGGGACAGACGATACGAGCAGTACTTC
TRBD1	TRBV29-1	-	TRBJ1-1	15	CSGTGEVSGDTEAFF	TGCAGCGGAACAGGGGAAGTCTCGGGAGACACTGAAGCTTTCTTT